Detailed here is one TCR beta chain. It lacks a known antigen. No qualities accompany the bases; no much larger clone lies one base away. This entry comes from a study of T cell responses to AZD1222 COVID-19 vaccine (dated by TCRdb to the early 2020s). For context, the study as a whole: TCR sequencing covered roughly 230 trial participants: 200 to 210 given two doses of AZD1222 and about 26 given two doses of MenACWY control vaccine. Trial participants were enrolled by age into subgroups of 18-55, 56-69 and 70-plus years, and 148, 28 and 57 TCR-sequenced participants, respectively, were included in these subgroups.

CDR1 and CDR2, per the germline V gene, are SQVTM and ANQGSEA. V and J are truncated by 7 bases and 1 base respectively, leaving an intervening sequence of 4 bases. Including the terminal cysteine and phenylalanine, the CDR3 comprises 10 residues. Only the CDR3 DNA is retained, 30 bases long and in frame from the first base. The time point label for this specimen denotes: baseline before first vaccination. What the treatment or condition label conveys for this sample: meningococcal conjugate vaccine given as trial control. Samples from vaccinated people were obtained from the UK trials COV001 and COV002, which included a single-blind randomized controlled phase 2/3 trial of AZD1222 (ChAdOx1 nCoV-19) in healthy adults. For TCRbeta chain sequencing, PBMC samples from trial participants were taken at day 0 and at day 28 after the second dose. The CDR3 regions of human TCRbeta chains were analyzed by immunosequencing. The source study handled its data this way. Repertoire TCRs were checked for matches against a reference library of SARS-CoV-2-specific TCRs that had been generated using the MIRA antigen-specificity platform. Breadth was defined as the fraction of unique TCRs that were SARS-CoV-2-associated. Depth was defined as the fraction of total T cells that were SARS-CoV-2-associated. Using the MIRA data, every spike-specific TCR was mapped to the spike region that the TCR reacted to and assigned to either a CD4 or a CD8 class. Log10-transformed breadth and depth values were compared by one-way ANOVA with Sidak's multiple comparisons tests. TCRdb re-hosts the immuneACCESS table, in-frame sequences only. Its copies lack some clones; in the studies checked, an unresolved V gene accounts for under half of them, and the cause for the rest is not known. The V and J calls and clone size are taken from that table; D and trimming were inferred from the DNA. This sample is represented by tens of thousands of clones; approximately 90% of them were singletons. The top ten clones comprise roughly 5.5% of the sample.

Study-wide conclusions, independent of this receptor: Conclusions about previously exposed vaccinees are limited, since just five or six AZD1222 recipients were seropositive for SARS-CoV-2 at baseline. CD4 TCRs associated with the vaccine covered the entire spike protein, and the dominant responses were in regions 160-218 and 743-854. Participants were mostly white British, with more females than males. The authors suggested clonal diversity may have been underestimated. After two AZD1222 doses, both the breadth and the depth of spike-specific TCRs were significantly higher than at day 0 and than in MenACWY recipients. Nearly half of unique spike-specific TCRs reportedly recognized epitopes outside regions mutated in the B.1.351 and B.1.1.7 variants. Because no samples from the day 14 peak response were available, repertoires could be characterized only after the peak T cell response. In the small 56-69-year group, the increase in depth fell short of significance, most likely because of low power.

The source was peripheral blood, collected on day 0 of MenACWY control vaccination. This sequence uses TRBV29-1 and TRBJ1-1, with the D segment identity uncertain. The receptor's source is an adult in good health. CDR3 region: CSAKNTEAFF. The nucleotide sequence reads TGCAGCGCGAAGAACACTGAAGCTTTCTTT.